Listed below are T cell receptor beta chains from one sample, sequenced in a study of T cells in Graves' hyperthyroidism and ophthalmopathy. TCRdb independently ran MiXCR on the multiplex PCR reads; one entry per CDR3 protein. The sample yields approximately 420,000 distinct CDR3 sequences, roughly 13% seen once. Sequenced sample: blood. Receptors were obtained from a young woman with Graves' hyperthyroidism. Each CDR3 is given with its conserved first and last residue. D genes are given only for firm matches. Clone size is given for some rows only: seen once, a few or many times, or a class if the clone is expanded.

cdr3_nt	cdr3_aa	j_call	clone_size	v_call	d_call
TGTGCCAGCAGCAAAAGCCGGGTGAACACTGAAGCTTTCTTT	CASSKSRVNTEAFF	TRBJ1-1	many	TRBV12-3/TRBV12-4	.
TGCGCCAGCAGCTCCCGCAGCGGAACAGATACGCAGTATTTT	CASSSRSGTDTQYF	TRBJ2-3	many	TRBV5-1	.
TGTGCCAGTACGCCAAGGGGGCTCTATGGCTACACCTTC	CASTPRGLYGYTF	TRBJ1-2	few	TRBV19	TRBD1
TGCAGTGCTAGCAGGGTGGCTAATGAAAAACTGTTTTTT	CSASRVANEKLFF	TRBJ1-4	many	TRBV20-1	.
TGCAGTGCTAGAGATCCCGCGACAGGTCGTGGCTACACCTTC	CSARDPATGRGYTF	TRBJ1-2	.	TRBV20-1	.
TGCAGCGTTGACGGGAGCTCCTACAATGAGCAGTTCTTC	CSVDGSSYNEQFF	TRBJ2-1	many	TRBV29-1	.
TGTGCCAGCAGCCGGGGCCCGACAGGGGCGGAGACCCAGTACTTC	CASSRGPTGAETQYF	TRBJ2-5	many	TRBV7-6	TRBD1
TGTGCCAGCAGTTTATTCCCGAGAACTTCCACAGATACGCAGTGTTTT	CASSLFPRTSTDTQCF	TRBJ2-3	.	TRBV12-3/TRBV12-4	.
TGTGCCAGCATCTCCTTCAATCATAGGACCGAGCAGTACTTC	CASISFNHRTEQYF	TRBJ2-7	.	TRBV6-2/TRBV6-3	.
TGCAGCGTTCACCCTCCCCCGGGGCAGAAGCTGGATGGCTACACCTTC	CSVHPPPGQKLDGYTF	TRBJ1-2	many	TRBV29-1	.
TGCGCCAGCCAACTGAGCTACAATGAGCAGTTCTTC	CASQLSYNEQFF	TRBJ2-1	many	TRBV5-1	.
TGCAGTGCCAGGAAGGATTCAACTAATGAAAAACTGTTTTTT	CSARKDSTNEKLFF	TRBJ1-4	few	TRBV20-1	.
TGTGCCACCCAAGGCGGGGGCCGGGGGTCGAGCTCCTACAATGAGCAGTTCTTC	CATQGGGRGSSSYNEQFF	TRBJ2-1	.	TRBV10-3	.
TGTGCCAGCAGCCGGCCGGGACTCGATTGGGAGCAGTACTTC	CASSRPGLDWEQYF	TRBJ2-7	many	TRBV3-1	.
TGTGCCAGCAGTCCACCTCCTCGGGACAGGGAAAAAAATCAGCCCCAGCATTTT	CASSPPPRDREKNQPQHF	TRBJ1-5	.	TRBV27	TRBD1
TGTGCCAGCAGTGGGACATTAGAAACCGGGGAGCTGTTTTTT	CASSGTLETGELFF	TRBJ2-2	few	TRBV7-9	.
TGTGCCAGCAGTTTCTATGGGGAGGGAAACACCGGGGAGCTGTTTTTT	CASSFYGEGNTGELFF	TRBJ2-2	.	TRBV28	TRBD2
TGTGCCAGCCAAGGCACAGGGTATCCCTCAACCTACGAGCAGTACTTC	CASQGTGYPSTYEQYF	TRBJ2-7	.	TRBV2	.
TGTGCCAGCAGCTTGGCGGGGGTCGTAGAGACCCAGTACTTC	CASSLAGVVETQYF	TRBJ2-5	many	TRBV5-4	.
TGTGCCAGCAGCGCTAGCGGAAGGGACTCTATCTACGAGCAGTACTTC	CASSASGRDSIYEQYF	TRBJ2-7	.	TRBV9	TRBD2
TGTGCCAGCAGTGAATGGCCGCACATACCGGACTATGGCTACACCTTC	CASSEWPHIPDYGYTF	TRBJ1-2	few	TRBV6-1	.
TGTGCCAGCAGCTTAGGGGCCCGGACCGAGCGGGATGAGCAGTTCTTC	CASSLGARTERDEQFF	TRBJ2-1	many	TRBV11-3	.
TGTGCCAGCAGTGGACGGACTAGCGGAACCACAGATACGCAGTATTTT	CASSGRTSGTTDTQYF	TRBJ2-3	many	TRBV6-1	TRBD2
TGTGCCAGCAGCTCCTCAGAGCGGGAGACCCAGTACTTC	CASSSSERETQYF	TRBJ2-5	.	TRBV5-4	.
TGTGCCTGGAGTGTACAGGGTGCCTCACCCCTCCACTTT	CAWSVQGASPLHF	TRBJ1-6	many	TRBV30	.
TGTGCCAGCAGTTTATGGCGACAGAACAATGAGCAGTTCTTC	CASSLWRQNNEQFF	TRBJ2-1	many	TRBV28	.
TGTGCCAGCAGCTTAGTAATTGGGAGGGATACGCAGTATTTT	CASSLVIGRDTQYF	TRBJ2-3	many	TRBV7-2	.
TGTGCCAGCAGCCCAGACACATACAATGAGCAGTTCTTC	CASSPDTYNEQFF	TRBJ2-1	many	TRBV12-3/TRBV12-4	.
TGTGCCAGCAGTGCTCCGAACACTGAAGCTTTCTTT	CASSAPNTEAFF	TRBJ1-1	many	TRBV2	.
TGCAGCGTTGAGGGGGACTCCTACGAGCAGTACTTC	CSVEGDSYEQYF	TRBJ2-7	.	TRBV29-1	.
TGCAGTGCTAGTAGAGGGGCAGGGGGAAACTACGAGCAGTACTTC	CSASRGAGGNYEQYF	TRBJ2-7	few	TRBV20-1	TRBD1
TGTGCCAGCGGACCCTTGAAGGATTCACCCCTCCACTTT	CASGPLKDSPLHF	TRBJ1-6	many	TRBV3-1	.
TGTGCCAGCAGTCTCCCACTAGCGGGGACAGATACGCAGTATTTT	CASSLPLAGTDTQYF	TRBJ2-3	many	TRBV12-3/TRBV12-4	TRBD2
TGCGCCAGCAGTGAGTCGTTGTCCTCAGGGACCCAGTACTTC	CASSESLSSGTQYF	TRBJ2-5	few	TRBV10-1	.
TGTGCCAGCAGCTTAATAGGGACTAGCGGCCTCTACAATGAGCAGTTCTTC	CASSLIGTSGLYNEQFF	TRBJ2-1	many	TRBV7-2	TRBD2
TGTGCCAGCAGTCGTCCTCCCCAGCCCCAGCATTTT	CASSRPPQPQHF	TRBJ1-5	.	TRBV28	.
TGCGCCAGCAGCTTGGGGGGGGATATCTACGAGCAGTACTTC	CASSLGGDIYEQYF	TRBJ2-7	.	TRBV5-1	.
TGTGCCAGCAGCTTAGGGCTGTCTTCGGATGAAAAACTGTTTTTT	CASSLGLSSDEKLFF	TRBJ1-4	.	TRBV7-9	.
TGTGCCAGCAGGACTGGGACGGCGAGGGCCCTCTTT	CASRTGTARALF	TRBJ1-1	many	TRBV2	.
TGTGCCAGCAGCCAAATAACAGAGACCCAGTACTTC	CASSQITETQYF	TRBJ2-5	many	TRBV3-1	.
TGTGCCAGCAGCTTAGTAGCGGGACGATACAATGAGCAGTTCTTC	CASSLVAGRYNEQFF	TRBJ2-1	many	TRBV7-2	TRBD2
TGCAGTGCTAGGCCGTTAGCGGGAAATACCTACGAGCAGTACTTC	CSARPLAGNTYEQYF	TRBJ2-7	many	TRBV20-1	TRBD2
TGTGCCAGCAGTTCGACTAGCGGGAGATCCACCGGGGAGCTGTTTTTT	CASSSTSGRSTGELFF	TRBJ2-2	many	TRBV2	TRBD2
TGTGCCAGCAGTTTGGGGCAAGGACCGGATTCACCCCTCCACTTT	CASSLGQGPDSPLHF	TRBJ1-6	many	TRBV12-3/TRBV12-4	.
TGTGCCAGCAGCTTAGGATGGGAAGCTTTCTTT	CASSLGWEAFF	TRBJ1-1	many	TRBV13	.
TGTGCCAGCAGGGGGGCTGGTAATTCACCCCTCCACTTT	CASRGAGNSPLHF	TRBJ1-6	many	TRBV2	.
TGTGCCATCAGTGCCTTTGGGACAGGGAACTATGGCTACACCTTC	CAISAFGTGNYGYTF	TRBJ1-2	many	TRBV10-3	TRBD1
TGTGCCAACAGTGAGTCGCTCCTCGGACTAGCGGGACCCACAGATACGCAGTATTTT	CANSESLLGLAGPTDTQYF	TRBJ2-3	many	TRBV6-1	TRBD2
TGTGCCAGCAGCCTAAGGGCAGGGGGGAAAAATGAAAAACTGTTTTTT	CASSLRAGGKNEKLFF	TRBJ1-4	.	TRBV6-1	TRBD1
TGCAGTGCTAGAGTCCTGGGGAGCGGGGGGAAAGGGCAATACAATGAGCAGTTCTTC	CSARVLGSGGKGQYNEQFF	TRBJ2-1	few	TRBV20-1	TRBD2
TGTGCCAGCAGTTTGGTGGACAGGGTATCCAATCAGCCCCAGCATTTT	CASSLVDRVSNQPQHF	TRBJ1-5	few	TRBV28	TRBD1
TGTGCCAGCCCTCTCCGGAAGGATACGCAGTATTTT	CASPLRKDTQYF	TRBJ2-3	many	TRBV28	.
TGTGCCAGCGGCGAGGGGCGCGGTACTGAAGCTTTCTTT	CASGEGRGTEAFF	TRBJ1-1	many	TRBV2	.
TGCAGTGCTGGACAGGGGGGGGACTACGAGCAGTACTTC	CSAGQGGDYEQYF	TRBJ2-7	few	TRBV20-1	TRBD1
TGTGCCAGCAGTCCGAGCGGGAGGGAATACGAGCAGTACTTC	CASSPSGREYEQYF	TRBJ2-7	.	TRBV13	TRBD2
TGCGCCAGCAGCTTGTTAACTAGCGCAAGCCAAAACCCTTACAATGAGCAGTTCTTC	CASSLLTSASQNPYNEQFF	TRBJ2-1	few	TRBV5-1	TRBD2
TGTGCCAGCAGCCAGAGCACTGAAGCTTTCTTT	CASSQSTEAFF	TRBJ1-1	many	TRBV3-1	.
TGTGCCAGCAGTCTACACTTGACAGGGGGCAACACTGAAGCTTTCTTT	CASSLHLTGGNTEAFF	TRBJ1-1	.	TRBV28	TRBD1